This T cell receptor beta chain stems from a study of T cell responses to AZD1222 COVID-19 vaccine (dated by TCRdb to the early 2020s). Context from the whole study: AZD1222 recipients with second doses at about 4 weeks or about 12 weeks were pooled, because spike-specific TCR depth and breadth did not differ between schedules. Trial participants were enrolled by age into subgroups of 18-55, 56-69 and 70-plus years, and approximately 150, 30 and 60 TCR-sequenced participants, respectively, were included in these subgroups. TCR sequencing was performed for 230 to 250 trial participants, of whom around 210 were given two doses of AZD1222 and 26 were given two doses of MenACWY control vaccine.

The sample's time point label is to be understood as: baseline before first vaccination. The vaccinee samples were drawn from two UK trials, COV001 and COV002, one of which was a single-blind randomized controlled phase 2/3 trial testing AZD1222 (ChAdOx1 nCoV-19) in healthy adults. For TCRbeta chain sequencing, PBMC samples from trial participants were taken at day 0 and at day 28 after the second dose. From the cysteine up to the phenylalanine, the CDR3 has a length of 14 residues. The CDR3 DNA has 42 bases and is translated from base 1. Based on the germline V gene (reference sequence), the CDR1 and CDR2 sequences are PRHDT and FYEKMQ. V is cut by 5 bases and J by 4 bases, and the space between the germline ends is 12 bases. Broader findings and caveats from the paper: No day 14 peak-response samples were available, so repertoires were characterized only after the peak T cell response. CD4 TCRs associated with the vaccine covered the entire spike protein, and the dominant responses were in regions 160-218 and 743-854. Most participants were white British and females outnumbered males, and the authors suggested that clonal diversity may have been underestimated. In the small 56-69-year group, the increase in depth fell short of significance, most likely because of low power. After two AZD1222 doses, spike-specific TCR breadth and depth were significantly higher than at day 0 and than in MenACWY recipients. Conclusions about previously exposed vaccinees are limited, since just six or seven AZD1222 recipients were seropositive for SARS-CoV-2 at baseline. Reportedly, almost half of the unique spike-specific TCRs recognized epitopes lying outside the regions that are mutated in the B.1.351 and B.1.1.7 variants.

The CDR3 regions of human TCRbeta chains were analyzed by immunosequencing. In the authors' own workflow: Repertoire TCRs were checked for matches against a reference library of SARS-CoV-2-specific TCRs that had been generated using the MIRA antigen-specificity platform. Breadth meant the fraction of unique TCRs that were SARS-CoV-2-associated, whereas depth meant the fraction of total T cells that were SARS-CoV-2-associated. Using the MIRA data, each spike-specific TCR was mapped to the spike region that the TCR reacts to and placed in a CD4 or CD8 class. Log10-transformed breadth and depth values were compared by one-way ANOVA with Sidak's multiple comparisons tests. In its TCRdb copy, this immuneACCESS table keeps in-frame sequences only and misses some clones. Where compared with another copy, unresolved V genes explain less than half of these, and the others have no known cause. V, J and clone size are those of that table, while D and trimming were read from the DNA. The sample includes about 100,000 clones, with around nine tenths observed a single time. In total, the top ten clones hold roughly 17% of the sample.

Regarding this clone: The antigen this receptor binds is unknown. No much larger clone exists at a distance of one base, and base qualities are not known.

The rearrangement joined TRBV13 to TRBJ1-5, with a tentative D gene TRBD1 over 6 matching bases. This TCR was sampled from an adult in good health. This sample comprised peripheral blood, obtained on day 0 of AZD1222 vaccination. The sequenced DNA: TGTGCCAGCAGCGCGGGACAAATTAATCAGCCCCAGCATTTT. It translates to CASSAGQINQPQHF.